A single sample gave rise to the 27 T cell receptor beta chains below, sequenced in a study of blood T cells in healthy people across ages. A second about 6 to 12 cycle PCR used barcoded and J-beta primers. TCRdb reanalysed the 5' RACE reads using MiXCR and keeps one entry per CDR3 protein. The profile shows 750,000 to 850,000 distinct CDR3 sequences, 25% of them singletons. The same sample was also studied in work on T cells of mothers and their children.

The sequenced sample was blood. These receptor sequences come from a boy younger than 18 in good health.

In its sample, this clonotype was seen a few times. The DNA of the CDR3 is TGCGCCAGCAGCCCGGGACAGCAATCCTTTAATGAAAAACTGTTTTTT. Its translation: CASSPGQQSFNEKLFF. This chain links TRBV4-3 with TRBJ1-4; TRBD1 matches 7 bases. Germline V lookup: CDR1 LGHNA, CDR2 YSLEER. The CDR3 length is 16 residues. V was pared by 4 bases and J by 4 bases, with 9 bases of the junction left unmatched.

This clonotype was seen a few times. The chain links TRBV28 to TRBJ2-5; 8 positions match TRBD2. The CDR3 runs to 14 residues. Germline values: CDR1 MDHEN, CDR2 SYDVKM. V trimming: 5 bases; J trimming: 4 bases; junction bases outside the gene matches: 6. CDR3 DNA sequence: TGTGCCAGCAGTATCCAGCGGGAGTTAGAGACCCAGTACTTC. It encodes CASSIQRELETQYF.

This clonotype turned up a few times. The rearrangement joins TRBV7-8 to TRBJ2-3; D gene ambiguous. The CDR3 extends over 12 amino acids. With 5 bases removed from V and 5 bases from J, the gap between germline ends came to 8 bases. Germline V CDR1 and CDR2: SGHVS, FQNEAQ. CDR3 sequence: CASSPSVDTQYF. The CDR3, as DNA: TGTGCCAGCAGCCCCTCGGTAGATACGCAGTATTTT.

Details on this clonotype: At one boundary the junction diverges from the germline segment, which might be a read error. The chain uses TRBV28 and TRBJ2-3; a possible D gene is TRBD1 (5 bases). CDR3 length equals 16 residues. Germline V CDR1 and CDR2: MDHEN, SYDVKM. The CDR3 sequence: CASSTYNRLSTDTRYF. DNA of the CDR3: TGTGCCAGCAGTACCTACAACAGGCTTAGCACAGATACGCGGTATTTT.

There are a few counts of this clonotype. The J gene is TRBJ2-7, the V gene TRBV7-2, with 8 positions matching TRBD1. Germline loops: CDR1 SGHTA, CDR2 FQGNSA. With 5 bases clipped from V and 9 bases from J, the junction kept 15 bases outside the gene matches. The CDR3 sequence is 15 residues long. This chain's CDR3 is CASSPEGTGLRGQYF. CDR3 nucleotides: TGTGCCAGCAGCCCAGAGGGGACAGGATTACGAGGGCAGTACTTC.

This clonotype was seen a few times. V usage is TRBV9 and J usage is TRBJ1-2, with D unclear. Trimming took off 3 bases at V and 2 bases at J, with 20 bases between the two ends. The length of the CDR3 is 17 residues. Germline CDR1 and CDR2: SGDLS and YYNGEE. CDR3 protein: CASSAVRWTPINYGYTF. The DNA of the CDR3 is TGTGCCAGCAGCGCGGTCAGGTGGACCCCAATAAACTATGGCTACACCTTC.

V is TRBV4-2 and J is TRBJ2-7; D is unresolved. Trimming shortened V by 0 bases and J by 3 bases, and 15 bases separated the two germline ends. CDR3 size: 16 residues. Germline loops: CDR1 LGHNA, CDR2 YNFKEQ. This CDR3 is CASSQEGTGHFYEQYF. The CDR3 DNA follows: TGTGCCAGCAGCCAAGAAGGCACCGGGCATTTCTACGAGCAGTACTTC.

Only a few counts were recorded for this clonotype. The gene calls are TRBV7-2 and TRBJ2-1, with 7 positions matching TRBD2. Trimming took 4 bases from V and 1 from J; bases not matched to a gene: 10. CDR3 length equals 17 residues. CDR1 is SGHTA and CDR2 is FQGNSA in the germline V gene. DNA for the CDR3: TGTGCCAGCAGCTGGGGGGGTGGCGGGGGTTCCTACAATGAGCAGTTCTTC. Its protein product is CASSWGGGGGSYNEQFF.

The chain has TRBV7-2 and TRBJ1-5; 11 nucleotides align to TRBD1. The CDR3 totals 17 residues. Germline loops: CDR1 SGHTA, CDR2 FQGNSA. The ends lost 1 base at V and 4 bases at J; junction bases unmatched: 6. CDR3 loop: CASSLVYGTGGNQPQHF. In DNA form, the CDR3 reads TGTGCCAGCAGCTTAGTTTACGGGACAGGGGGTAATCAGCCCCAGCATTTT.

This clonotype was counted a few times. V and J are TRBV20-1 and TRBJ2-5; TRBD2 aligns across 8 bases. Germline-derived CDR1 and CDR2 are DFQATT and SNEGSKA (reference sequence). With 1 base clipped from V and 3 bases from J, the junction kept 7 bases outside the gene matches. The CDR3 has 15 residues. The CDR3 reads CSARAAGLGKETQYF. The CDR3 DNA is TGCAGTGCTAGAGCGGCGGGACTAGGGAAAGAGACCCAGTACTTC.

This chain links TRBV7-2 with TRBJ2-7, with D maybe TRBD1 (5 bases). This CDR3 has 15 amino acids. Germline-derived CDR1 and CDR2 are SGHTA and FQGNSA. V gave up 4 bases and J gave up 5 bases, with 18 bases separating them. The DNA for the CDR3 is TGTGCCAGCAGCTCAGGGTCACCAGGGCACCACGAGCAGTACTTC. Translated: CASSSGSPGHHEQYF.

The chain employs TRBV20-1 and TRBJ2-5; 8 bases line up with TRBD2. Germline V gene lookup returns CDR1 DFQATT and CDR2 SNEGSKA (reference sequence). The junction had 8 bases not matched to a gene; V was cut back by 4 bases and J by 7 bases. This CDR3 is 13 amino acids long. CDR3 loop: CSAILAGPMTQYF. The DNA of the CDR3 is TGCAGTGCTATATTAGCGGGGCCTATGACCCAGTACTTC.

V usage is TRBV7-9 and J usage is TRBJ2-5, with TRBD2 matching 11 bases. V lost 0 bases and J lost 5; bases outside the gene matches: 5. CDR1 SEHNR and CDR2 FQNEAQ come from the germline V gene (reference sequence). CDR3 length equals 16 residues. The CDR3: CASSLASGGAGETQYF. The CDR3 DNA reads TGTGCCAGCAGCTTAGCTAGCGGGGGGGCTGGGGAGACCCAGTACTTC.

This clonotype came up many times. The CDR3 loop is CSAQNRDSSYEQYF. The CDR3 DNA sequence: TGCAGTGCCCAAAACCGGGACAGCTCCTACGAGCAGTACTTC. The chain couples TRBV20-1 to TRBJ2-7; 7 bases are a match to TRBD1. The CDR3 loop spans 14 amino acids. Trimming took 6 bases from V and 0 from J; bases not matched to a gene: 8. In germline, CDR1 is DFQATT, CDR2 SNEGSKA (reference sequence).

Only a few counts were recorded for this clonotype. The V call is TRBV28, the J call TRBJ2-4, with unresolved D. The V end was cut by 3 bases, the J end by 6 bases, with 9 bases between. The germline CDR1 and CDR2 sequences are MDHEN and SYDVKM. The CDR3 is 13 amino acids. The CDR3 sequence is CASSFLGANIQYF. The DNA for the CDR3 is TGTGCCAGCAGTTTCCTGGGTGCAAACATTCAGTACTTC. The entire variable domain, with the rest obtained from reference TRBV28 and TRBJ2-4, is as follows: DVKVTQSSRYLVKRTGEKVFLECVQDMDHENMFWYRQDPGLGLRLIYFSYDVKMKEKGDIPEGYSVSREKKERFSLILESASTNQTSMYLCASSFLGANIQYFGAGTRLSVL.

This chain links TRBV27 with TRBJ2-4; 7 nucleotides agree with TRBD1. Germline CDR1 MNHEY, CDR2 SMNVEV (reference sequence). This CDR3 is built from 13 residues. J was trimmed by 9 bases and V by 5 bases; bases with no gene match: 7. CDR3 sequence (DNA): TGTGCCAGCAGTCTGACAGGGTGGGCCATTCAGTACTTC. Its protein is CASSLTGWAIQYF.

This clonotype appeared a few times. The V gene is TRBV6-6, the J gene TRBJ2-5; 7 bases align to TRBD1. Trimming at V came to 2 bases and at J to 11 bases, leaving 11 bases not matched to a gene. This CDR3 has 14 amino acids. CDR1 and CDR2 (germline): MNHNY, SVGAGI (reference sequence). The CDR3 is CASSYARGTEEQYF. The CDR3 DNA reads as TGTGCCAGCAGTTACGCCAGGGGGACGGAGGAGCAGTACTTC.

In DNA form, the CDR3 reads TGTGCCAGCAGCCGAGGGGGGGTGGATGAAAAACTGTTTTTT. As protein: CASSRGGVDEKLFF. This chain links TRBV6-5 with TRBJ1-4; D perhaps matches TRBD1 (6 bases). CDR3 length equals 14 residues. With 6 bases removed from V and 6 bases from J, the gap between germline ends came to 14 bases. Germline values: CDR1 MNHEY, CDR2 SVGAGI.

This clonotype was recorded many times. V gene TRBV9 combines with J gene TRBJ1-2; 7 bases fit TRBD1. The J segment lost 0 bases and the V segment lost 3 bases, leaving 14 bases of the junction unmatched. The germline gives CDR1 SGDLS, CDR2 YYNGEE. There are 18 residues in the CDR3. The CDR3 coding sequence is TGTGCCAGCAGCGCCCACAACCGGGACAGCCCCACTAACTATGGCTACACCTTC. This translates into CASSAHNRDSPTNYGYTF. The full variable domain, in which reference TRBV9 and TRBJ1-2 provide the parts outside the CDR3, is DSGVTQTPKHLITATGQRVTLRCSPRSGDLSVYWYQQSLDQGLQFLIQYYNGEERAKGNILERFSAQQFPDLHSELNLSSLELGDSALYFCASSAHNRDSPTNYGYTFGSGTRLTVV.

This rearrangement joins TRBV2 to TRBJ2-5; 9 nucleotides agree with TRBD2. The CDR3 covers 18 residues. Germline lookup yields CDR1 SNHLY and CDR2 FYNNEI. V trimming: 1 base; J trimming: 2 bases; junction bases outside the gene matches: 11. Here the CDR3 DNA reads TGTGCCAGCAGTGAAGTATTTGGACTAGCGACGGGGCAAGAGACCCAGTACTTC. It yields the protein CASSEVFGLATGQETQYF. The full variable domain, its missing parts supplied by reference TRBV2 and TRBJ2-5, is EPEVTQTPSHQVTQMGQEVILRCVPISNHLYFYWYRQILGQKVEFLVSFYNNEISEKSEIFDDQFSVERPDGSNFTLKIRSTKLEDSAMYFCASSEVFGLATGQETQYFGPGTRLLVL.

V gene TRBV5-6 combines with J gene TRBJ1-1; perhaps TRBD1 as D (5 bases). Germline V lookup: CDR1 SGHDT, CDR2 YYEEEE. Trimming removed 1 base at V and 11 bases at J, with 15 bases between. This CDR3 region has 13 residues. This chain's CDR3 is CASSLRDQSRAFF. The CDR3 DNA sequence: TGTGCCAGCAGCTTGCGGGACCAGTCACGCGCTTTCTTT.

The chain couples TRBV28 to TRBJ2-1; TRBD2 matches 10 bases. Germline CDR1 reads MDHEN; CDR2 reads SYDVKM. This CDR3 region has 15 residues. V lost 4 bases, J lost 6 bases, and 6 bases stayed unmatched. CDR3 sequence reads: CASSSLAGVANEQFF. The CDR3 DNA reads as TGTGCCAGCAGTTCCCTAGCGGGAGTCGCCAATGAGCAGTTCTTC.

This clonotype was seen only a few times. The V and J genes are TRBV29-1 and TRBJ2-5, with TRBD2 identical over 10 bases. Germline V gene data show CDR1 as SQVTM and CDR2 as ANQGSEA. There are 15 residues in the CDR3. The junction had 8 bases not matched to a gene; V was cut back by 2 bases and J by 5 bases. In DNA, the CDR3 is TGCAGCGTTGAAACCTTAGCGGGAGGCGTCGAGACCCAGTACTTC. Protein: CSVETLAGGVETQYF.

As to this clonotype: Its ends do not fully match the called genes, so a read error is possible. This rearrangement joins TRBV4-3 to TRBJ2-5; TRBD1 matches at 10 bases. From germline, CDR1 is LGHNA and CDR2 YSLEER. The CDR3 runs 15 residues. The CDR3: CASSLGTGAEETRYF. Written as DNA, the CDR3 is TGCGCCAGCAGCCTTGGGACAGGGGCGGAAGAGACCCGGTACTTC.

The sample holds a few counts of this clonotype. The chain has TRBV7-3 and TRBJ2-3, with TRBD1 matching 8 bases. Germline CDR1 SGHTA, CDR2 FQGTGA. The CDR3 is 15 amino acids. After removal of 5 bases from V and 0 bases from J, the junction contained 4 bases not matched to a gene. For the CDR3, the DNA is TGTGCCAGCAGCCAGGGGGCTGTGAGCACAGATACGCAGTATTTT. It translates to CASSQGAVSTDTQYF.

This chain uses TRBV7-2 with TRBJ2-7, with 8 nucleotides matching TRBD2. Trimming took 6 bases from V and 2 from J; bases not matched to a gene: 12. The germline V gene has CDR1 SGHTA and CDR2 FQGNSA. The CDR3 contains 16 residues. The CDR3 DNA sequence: TGTGCCAGCAGTCCCCCGGTCCCAGCGGGAGCCTACGAGCAGTACTTC. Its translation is CASSPPVPAGAYEQYF.

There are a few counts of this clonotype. In nucleotides, the CDR3 is TGTGCCAGCAGCTCCCGACCCCAAAATAGCAATCAGCCCCAGCATTTT. Translation: CASSSRPQNSNQPQHF. This chain links TRBV7-2 with TRBJ1-5; D gene uncertain. Germline V gene data show CDR1 as SGHTA and CDR2 as FQGNSA. The CDR3 length is 16 residues. V lost 4 bases to trimming and J lost 0 bases, with 13 bases between them.